Below are 21 T cell receptor beta chains sequenced from a single sample in a study of shared clonotypes between healthy human individuals (dated by TCRdb to between 2020 and 2021). The library was generated by the immunoSEQ multiplex PCR assay. Sourced from immuneACCESS, this table was stored by TCRdb with only in-frame sequences that have V and J called. A share of the clones is absent; for the studies checked, an unresolved V gene accounts for under half, and the remainder has no known explanation. Counted in this sample were roughly 760,000 clones; around two thirds of them appeared once. Over 1.5% of the sample lies in the top ten. The sample taken for sequencing was memory CD4+ T cells sorted from blood. In the paper's terms, the cell subset or site label means: CD45RA-negative fraction. The source is a woman aged 30 to 39 in good health.

V is TRBV2 and J is TRBJ2-7, with a tentative D call TRBD2 (5 bases). V dropped 4 bases and J dropped 3 bases, with 13 bases sitting between them. Germline V gene lookup returns CDR1 SNHLY and CDR2 FYNNEI. The CDR3 sequence is 14 residues long. In DNA, the CDR3 is TGTGCCAGCAGTGTAGGACTTACTTTCTACGAGCAGTACTTC. Protein sequence: CASSVGLTFYEQYF.

This clone was seen a single time. The CDR3 region has the DNA TGTGCCTGGTCGGGGCGCGGTGAGCAGTTCTTC. It is translated as CAWSGRGEQFF. The rearrangement uses TRBV30 and TRBJ2-1; tentatively, D is TRBD1 or TRBD2 (5 bases each). This CDR3 has 11 amino acids. CDR1 and CDR2 from the germline V gene are GTSNPN and SVGIG (reference sequence). Trimming removed 5 bases from V and 9 bases from J, with 11 bases in between. The full variable domain, completed using reference TRBV30 and TRBJ2-1, is SQTIHQWPATLVQPVGSPLSLECTVEGTSNPNLYWYRQAAGRGLQLLFYSVGIGQISSEVPQNLSASRPQDRQFILSSKKLLLSDSGFYLCAWSGRGEQFFGPGTRLTVL.

This chain connects TRBV19 to TRBJ2-6; D unresolved. The CDR3 is 15 residues long. Between the trimmed V and J ends, which lost 5 bases and 0 bases, there was a span of 8 bases. The V gene's germline CDR1 is LNHDA and CDR2 SQIVND (reference sequence). CDR3 in DNA: TGTGCCAGTAGTTGGGGTTTCTCTGGGGCCAACGTCCTGACTTTC. Translated: CASSWGFSGANVLTF.

This clone was recorded a few times. The chain joins TRBV7-8 to TRBJ2-5; no firm D call. Germline CDR1 SGHVS, CDR2 FQNEAQ. Trimming took 5 bases from V and 11 from J, leaving 18 bases between them. The CDR3 extends over 13 amino acids. CDR3 region: CASSRRLSAEQYF. As DNA, the CDR3 is TGTGCCAGCAGCCGTCGACTGAGTGCGGAGCAGTACTTC.

V gene TRBV27 combines with J gene TRBJ2-5; 14 bases agree with TRBD2. V trimming: 4 bases; J trimming: 5 bases; junction bases outside the gene matches: 12. Germline V gene sequence: CDR1 MNHEY, CDR2 SMNVEV (reference sequence). The CDR3 extends over 18 amino acids. CDR3 sequence (DNA): TGTGCCAGCAGTTCGGGGACTAGCGGGAGAATTAGGGGGGAGACCCAGTACTTC. Residues: CASSSGTSGRIRGETQYF.

In the case of this clone: Other DNA sequences of this sample code for an identical CDR3. The chain uses TRBV7-9 and TRBJ2-7; D is possibly TRBD2 (6 bases). V dropped 1 base and J dropped 2 bases, with 9 bases sitting between them. The CDR3 is made up of 14 amino acids. Germline CDR1 reads SEHNR; CDR2 reads FQNEAQ (reference sequence). The CDR3: CASSLGLGTYEQYF. DNA for the CDR3: TGTGCCAGCAGCTTAGGACTAGGCACCTACGAGCAGTACTTC. The full variable domain, in which reference TRBV7-9 and TRBJ2-7 provide the parts outside the CDR3, is DTGVSQNPRHKITKRGQNVTFRCDPISEHNRLYWYRQTLGQGPEFLTYFQNEAQLEKSRLLSDRFSAERPKGSFSTLEIQRTEQGDSAMYLCASSLGLGTYEQYFGPGTRLTVT.

The chain links TRBV5-1 to TRBJ2-7; TRBD2 might be the D (5 bases). The V gene's germline CDR1 is SGHRS and CDR2 YFSETQ. The CDR3 sequence is 14 residues long. Trimming cost V 5 bases and J 6 bases, with 18 bases left between them. CDR3 coding DNA: TGCGCCAGCAGTGATGGTGCGGGTATGGGCGAGCAGTACTTC. Translation: CASSDGAGMGEQYF.

The chain carries TRBV4-1 and TRBJ2-5; the match to TRBD2 covers 9 bases. V lost 5 bases to trimming and J lost 4 bases; unmatched junction nucleotides: 11. Germline CDR1 is MGHRA and CDR2 is YSYEKL. The CDR3 totals 16 residues. This CDR3 is CASSNLLAGRRETQYF. CDR3 sequence (DNA): TGCGCCAGCAGCAACTTACTAGCGGGCCGACGAGAGACCCAGTACTTC.

Points on this clone: This CDR3 is also generated by other DNA sequences in the sample. The J gene is TRBJ2-5, the V gene TRBV5-1; TRBD1 matches at 10 bases. CDR1 and CDR2 (germline): SGHRS, YFSETQ. The V segment lost 0 bases and the J segment 5 bases; nucleotides outside the gene matches: 1. The length of the CDR3 is 14 residues. The DNA of the CDR3 is TGCGCCAGCAGCTTGGGGGACAGGGGTGAGACCCAGTACTTC. This translates into CASSLGDRGETQYF.

The chain carries TRBV5-1 and TRBJ2-1, with D possibly being TRBD1 or TRBD2 (5 bases each). Deletions cut 3 bases from V and 11 bases from J, with 12 bases between. Germline V lookup: CDR1 SGHRS, CDR2 YFSETQ. The CDR3 has 12 amino acids. CDR3 sequence reads: CASSSEDTKQFF. CDR3 nucleotides: TGCGCCAGCAGCTCGGAGGACACTAAGCAGTTCTTC.

The table lists this clone with many counts. V is TRBV5-1 and J is TRBJ2-1; D call uncertain. Trimming shortened V by 0 bases and J by 3 bases, and 10 bases separated the two germline ends. CDR3 size: 15 residues. Germline assignment: CDR1 SGHRS and CDR2 YFSETQ. CDR3 nucleotides: TGCGCCAGCAGCTTGGACGATTTAAACTACAATGAGCAGTTCTTC. This translates into CASSLDDLNYNEQFF.

V usage is TRBV6-5 and J usage is TRBJ1-2, with a possible D match to TRBD1 (6 bases). This CDR3 region has 15 residues. V shed 4 bases and J shed 4 bases, with 16 bases lying between them. Germline values: CDR1 MNHEY, CDR2 SVGAGI. Here the CDR3 DNA reads TGTGCCAGCAGTTTTGGGGGGCGCTCTCGCTATGGCTACACCTTC. It codes for CASSFGGRSRYGYTF.

The chain carries TRBV28 and TRBJ2-7; D uncertain. Trimming removed 5 bases from V and 0 bases from J, with 17 bases in between. Germline V gene sequence: CDR1 MDHEN, CDR2 SYDVKM. The CDR3 consists of 16 residues. Here the CDR3 reads CASSPSDIHLSYEQYF. CDR3 sequence (DNA): TGTGCCAGCAGTCCCAGTGACATACACCTCTCCTACGAGCAGTACTTC.

V is TRBV28 and J is TRBJ1-2; D not resolved. Germline V gene lookup returns CDR1 MDHEN and CDR2 SYDVKM. V dropped 2 bases and J dropped 10 bases, with 23 bases sitting between them. This CDR3 is 16 amino acids long. This CDR3 is CASSLRMFVGISDYTF. Written as DNA, the CDR3 is TGTGCCAGCAGTTTAAGGATGTTTGTCGGTATTTCGGACTACACCTTC.

CDR3 DNA: TGTGCCAGCAGAGGCGTTATGAGGGGGAACACTGAAGCTTTCTTT. Translating it yields CASRGVMRGNTEAFF. V and J are TRBV2 and TRBJ1-1, with a possible D match to TRBD1 (5 bases). CDR1 is SNHLY and CDR2 is FYNNEI in the germline V gene. V was pared by 6 bases and J by 1 base, with 15 bases between. CDR3 size: 15 residues. The complete variable domain, with remaining parts taken from reference TRBV2 and TRBJ1-1, reads EPEVTQTPSHQVTQMGQEVILRCVPISNHLYFYWYRQILGQKVEFLVSFYNNEISEKSEIFDDQFSVERPDGSNFTLKIRSTKLEDSAMYFCASRGVMRGNTEAFFGQGTRLTVV.

The V call is TRBV5-4, the J call TRBJ2-1; 7 nucleotides align to TRBD1. CDR3 length equals 14 residues. V shed 4 bases, J shed 4 bases, and the junction held 5 bases outside the gene matches. Germline V CDR1 and CDR2: SGHNT, YYREEE (reference sequence). The CDR3 nucleotides are TGTGCCAGCAGCCTGCGGACAGGATACAATGAGCAGTTCTTC. Encoded protein: CASSLRTGYNEQFF.

This clone was counted ten times or more. The chain employs TRBV6-1 and TRBJ2-3, with 10 bases lining up with TRBD2. This CDR3 region has 17 residues. CDR1 is MNHNS and CDR2 is SASEGT in the germline V gene. J gave up 0 bases and V 2 bases, and 5 bases lay outside the gene matches. The CDR3 sequence is CASSEIPTSGSTDTQYF. In DNA, the CDR3 is TGTGCCAGCAGTGAAATCCCGACTAGCGGGAGCACAGATACGCAGTATTTT.

Only one count was recorded for this clone. The rearrangement joins TRBV29-1 to TRBJ2-7; 9 bases agree with TRBD1. In germline, CDR1 is SQVTM, CDR2 ANQGSEA. With V trimmed by 3 bases and J by 4 bases, 1 base remained unmatched. This CDR3 is built from 12 residues. CDR3 in amino acids: CSVDGTGYEQYF. CDR3 DNA sequence: TGCAGCGTTGATGGGACAGGGTACGAGCAGTACTTC.

V and J are TRBV28 and TRBJ2-7; D might be TRBD1 (5 bases). Germline CDR1 MDHEN, CDR2 SYDVKM. With 5 bases removed from V and 4 bases from J, the gap between germline ends came to 18 bases. CDR3 length: 15 amino acids. DNA of the CDR3: TGTGCCAGCAGTCCGCCGGGTGTTAGGGGTTACGAGCAGTACTTC. Its protein product is CASSPPGVRGYEQYF.

The chain joins TRBV5-1 to TRBJ2-1; 9 bases are a match to TRBD2. Germline trimming cut 3 bases from V and 4 bases from J; bases unmatched to any gene: 5. Germline loops: CDR1 SGHRS, CDR2 YFSETQ. This CDR3 is 15 amino acids long. CDR3 sequence (DNA): TGCGCCAGCAGCTCGTCGACTAGCGGATACAATGAGCAGTTCTTC. It is translated as CASSSSTSGYNEQFF.

This rearrangement joins TRBV6-5 to TRBJ2-3; 9 nucleotides match TRBD2. The germline V gene encodes CDR1 MNHEY and CDR2 SVGAGI. The CDR3 totals 15 residues. V was clipped by 6 bases and J by 6 bases; unmatched bases: 10. The CDR3 DNA reads as TGTGCCAGCAGACGTCGCGGGAGGGGGGGGGATACGCAGTATTTT. It yields the protein CASRRRGRGGDTQYF.